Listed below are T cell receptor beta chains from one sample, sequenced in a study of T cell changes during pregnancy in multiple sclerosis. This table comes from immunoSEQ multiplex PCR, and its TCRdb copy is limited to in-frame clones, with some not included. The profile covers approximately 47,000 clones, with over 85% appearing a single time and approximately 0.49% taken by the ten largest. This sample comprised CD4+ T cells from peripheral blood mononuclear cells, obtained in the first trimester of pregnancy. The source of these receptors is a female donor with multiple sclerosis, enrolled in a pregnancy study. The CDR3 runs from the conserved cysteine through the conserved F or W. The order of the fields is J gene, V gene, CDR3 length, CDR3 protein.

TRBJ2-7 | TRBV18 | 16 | CASSPPGLAGRYEQYF
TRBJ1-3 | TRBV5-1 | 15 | CASSHGPDSGNTIYF
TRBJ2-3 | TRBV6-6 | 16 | CASSYSLGQGSDTQYF
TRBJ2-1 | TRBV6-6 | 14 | CASGFGTGDNEQFF
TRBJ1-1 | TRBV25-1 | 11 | CASTLHLEAFF
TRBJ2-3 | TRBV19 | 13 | CASSIDGIGTQYF
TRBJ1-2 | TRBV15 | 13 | CATSRVRVGGYTF
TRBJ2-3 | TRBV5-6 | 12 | CASSPLSDTQYF
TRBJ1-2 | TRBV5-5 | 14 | CASSLGAGGYGYTF
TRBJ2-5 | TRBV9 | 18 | CASSAASGGAVRAETQYF
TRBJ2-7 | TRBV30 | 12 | CAWSSQAYEQYF
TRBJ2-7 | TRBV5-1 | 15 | CASSLAVGGSYEQYF
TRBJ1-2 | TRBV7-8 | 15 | CASSLGRTGGYGYTF
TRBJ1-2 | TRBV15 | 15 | CATSPGGPANYGYTF
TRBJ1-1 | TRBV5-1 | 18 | CASSFKTRTIRSSTEAFF
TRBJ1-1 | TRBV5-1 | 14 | CASSLGAGVSEAFF
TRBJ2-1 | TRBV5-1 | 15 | CASSPRTSGYNEQFF
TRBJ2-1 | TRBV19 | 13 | CASMEGGFNEQFF
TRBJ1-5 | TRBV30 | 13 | CAWSDNRGQPQHF
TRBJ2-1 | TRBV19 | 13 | CASKGVSYNEQFF
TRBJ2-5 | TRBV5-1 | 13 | CASQGSSEETQYF
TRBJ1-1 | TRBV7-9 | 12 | CASTTGNTEAFF
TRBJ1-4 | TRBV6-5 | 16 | CASSYSRPTNNEKLFF
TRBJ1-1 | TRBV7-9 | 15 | CASGNLRRGGSEAFF
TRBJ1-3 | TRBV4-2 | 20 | CASSQASGTQVIPSGNTIYF
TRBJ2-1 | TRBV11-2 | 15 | CASSPGQGAFDEQFF
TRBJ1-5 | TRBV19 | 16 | CASSPRDRVGFWAQHF
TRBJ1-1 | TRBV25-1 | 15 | CASSELEGGGTEAFF
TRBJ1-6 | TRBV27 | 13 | CASSFLTDKTLHF
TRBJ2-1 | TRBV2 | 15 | CASSVGGGGWDEQFF
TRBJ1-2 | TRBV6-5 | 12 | CASRGQGGGYTF
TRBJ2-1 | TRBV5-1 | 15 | CASSRGQGTYNEQFF
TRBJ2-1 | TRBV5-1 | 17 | CASSSISGGASYNEQFF
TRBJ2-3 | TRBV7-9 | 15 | CASSLRETATDTQYF
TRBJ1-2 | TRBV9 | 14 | CASSGTGAQYGYTF
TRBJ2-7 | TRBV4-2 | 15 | CASRLTSGATGEQYF
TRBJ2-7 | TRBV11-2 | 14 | CASSPAGLNYEQYF
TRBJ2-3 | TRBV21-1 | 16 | CASSKSSGGPTDTQYF
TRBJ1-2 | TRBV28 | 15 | CASSLRGGASYGYTF
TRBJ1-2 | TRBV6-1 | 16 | CASSEVGGRNNYGYTF
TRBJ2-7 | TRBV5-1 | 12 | CARGQDIAEQYF
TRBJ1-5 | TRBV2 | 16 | CASRWETGSSNQPQHF
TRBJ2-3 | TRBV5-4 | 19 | CASSLEGLAGGFSTDTQYF
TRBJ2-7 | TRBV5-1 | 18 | CASSMGLAGGPSVHEQYF
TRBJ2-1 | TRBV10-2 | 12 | CASTRSDNEQFF
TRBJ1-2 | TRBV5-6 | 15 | CASSGKQRLGGGYTF
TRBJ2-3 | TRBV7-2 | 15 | CASSSQGTYTDTQYF
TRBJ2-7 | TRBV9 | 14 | CASSVGVGLYEQYF
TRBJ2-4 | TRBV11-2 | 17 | CASSLGGALFGLNIQYF
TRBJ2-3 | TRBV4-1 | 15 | CASSFLGGRTDTQYF
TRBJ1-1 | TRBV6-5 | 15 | CASSYSRGLEYKAFF
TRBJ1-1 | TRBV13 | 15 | CASSRFQATNTEAFF
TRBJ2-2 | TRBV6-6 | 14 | CASGGEKYTGELFF
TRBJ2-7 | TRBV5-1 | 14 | CASSSPQGSYEQYF
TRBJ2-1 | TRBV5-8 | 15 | CASSLQGLSYNEQFF
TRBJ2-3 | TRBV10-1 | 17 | CASSVGRRGGRTDTQYF
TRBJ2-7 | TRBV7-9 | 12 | CASRLDSYEQYF
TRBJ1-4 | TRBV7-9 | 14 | CASSRTGAGEKLFF
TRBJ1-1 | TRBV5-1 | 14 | CASTTQGGNTEAFF
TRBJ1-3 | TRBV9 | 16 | CASSVAGGPGGNTIYF